This T cell receptor beta chain comes out of a study of CD4 T cells in lung cancer (dated by TCRdb to between 2018 and 2021). Broadly, across the study: To find responses to candidate mutation-encoded neoepitopes, the study screened blood T cells from NSCLC patients and isolated neoantigen-specific CD4+ T-cell clones and TCRs. Aged 60 to 69 when blood was donated, the resected patients, most of whom were former smokers, had either lung adenocarcinoma or squamous cell carcinoma. Before blood donation, treatments including platinum chemotherapy had been received by the patients, and nivolumab or pembrolizumab had been received by some of the patients. A handful of patients undergoing curative-intent resections for stage I-III non-small cell lung cancer provided the tumor and non-adjacent lung tissue. TCRB deep sequencing tracked the frequency of neoantigen-specific clonotypes in tumor resections, non-adjacent lung and cultured T-cell products. What the study reported, not specific to this receptor: Some responses derived from blood might reflect in vitro priming of naive T cells or cross-reactivity instead of memory responses to the cancer.

Non-adjacent lung tissue was collected from the same resection as far as possible from the malignant lesion, at least 3 cm away. Of note for this clone: Its target antigen remains unknown. Base-call qualities are not available, and no considerably larger clone is one nucleotide away.

Preparation of the library involved the immunoSEQ multiplex PCR assay. Qiagen DNeasy or QIAamp micro DNA kits were used to isolate DNA, and the Adaptive Biotechnology human TCRB sequencing kit was used to sequence TCRB. An Illumina MiSeq was used to sequence the TCRB libraries. The original methods were these. TCRB sequence data were analyzed with the kit provider's software, and tumor enrichment of clonotype templates was tested with Fisher's exact test. TCRdb took over this immuneACCESS table, retaining in-frame rearrangements with V and J assigned. Such tables are incomplete; in checked studies, under half of the missing clones stem from an unresolved V gene, and the remainder is unexplained. V, J and clone size were drawn from that table, and D and trimming were deduced from the DNA. This sample gives 10,000 to 11,000 clones in total; 50% to 75% of them show up just once. The top ten clonotypes cover 15% of the sample.

Taken from cysteine to phenylalanine, the CDR3 has 14 residues. Only the CDR3 part of the read is kept: 42 bases, read in frame from the first base. Trimming takes 6 bases off V and 10 bases off J; junction bases not matched to a gene: 9. The germline V gene encodes CDR1 SGHAT and CDR2 FQNNGV. The TCR comes from a man aged 60 to 69 with non-small cell lung cancer. The sequencing input was normal lung tissue taken away from the tumor. This receptor chain uses TRBV11-2 and TRBJ1-4; 9 bases in the junction line up with TRBD1. The sequence in DNA is TGTGCCAGCAGAGACACAGGGGGCAGTGGAAAACTGTTTTTT. This gives the protein CASRDTGGSGKLFF. This CDR3, with the reference TRBV11-2 and TRBJ1-4 proteins standing in past its ends, gives the full variable domain EAGVAQSPRYKIIEKRQSVAFWCNPISGHATLYWYQQILGQGPKLLIQFQNNGVVDDSQLPKDRFSAERLKGVDSTLKIQPAKLEDSAVYLCASRDTGGSGKLFFGSGTQLSVL.